This paragraph reports one T cell receptor beta chain. This clone was seen more than once but under ten times. What this receptor recognizes is not known. No base qualities exist here, and no much larger clone lies one base off it. The entire amount of isolated RNA was reverse transcribed using the High Capacity cDNA Reverse Transcription Kit, so the sequenced TCRB transcripts were expressed ones. Naive, central memory and regulatory T cell samples underwent deep immunoSEQ sequencing, averaging around 3.7 million total reads per sample. Sorted cells were lysed in RLT buffer and RNA was extracted with DNase-treated RNeasy Micro or Mini kits, depending on cell number. Each cell subset was processed separately to prevent cross-contamination, with patient and healthy donor samples processed together. The immunoSEQ multiplex PCR was used to amplify TCRB sequences from cDNA, generating 87-bp fragments that spanned the CDR3 region. Sequencing of the amplicons was done on the Illumina HiSeq platform. On the study's bioinformatics: PCR bias was corrected computationally using synthetic template baselines, and reads within Hamming distance 2 were collapsed, with unmergeable singletons discarded. Reads were aligned to IMGT to assign V, D and J genes, CDR3 length, and insertions or deletions at six rearrangement sites. Within each subset, clonotype counts were normalized to the number of sorted cells before true diversity and Gini coefficients were calculated with the tcR R package. The overlap coefficient, calculated on TCRB nucleotide sequences, was used to measure repertoire sharing. As a proxy for the pre-selection repertoire, out-of-frame TCRB sequences from naive cells were analyzed. TCRdb stores this immuneACCESS table with in-frame sequences only. Part of the clones is absent; in the studies checked, under half of the shortfall reflects unresolved V genes, and no reason is known for the rest. The V and J calls and the clone size are those of that table, but D and trimming were determined from the DNA. This sample gives 600,000 to 700,000 clones in total; about an eighth of them show up just once. Approximately 0.022% of the sample rests with the top ten.

The data were obtained in a study of beta chain features in type 1 diabetes listed by TCRdb under 2018. Broadly, across the study: Mean age, gender distribution, total cell number and subset yield did not differ between patients and healthy donors. A total of roughly 98,000,000 sorted cells were examined across all samples, and RNA yield correlated strongly with the number of cells per subset. The study compared TCRB repertoires of sorted circulating CD4+ T cell subsets between recently diagnosed type 1 diabetes patients and matched healthy donors. Regulatory and stem cell-like memory subsets were isolated from only 8 patients and about eight healthy donors, whereas naive and central memory subsets came from all 30 or so donors. Overall results and qualifications from the work: At VDJ recombination sites, patients with type 1 diabetes made fewer insertions and deleted more nucleotides, a pattern implying thymic rearrangement abnormalities. Type 1 diabetes patients showed a moderate but significant shortening of TCRB CDR3 length in all four CD4+ subsets. Because cDNA rather than genomic DNA was sequenced, highly expressing activated cells could have been over-represented, although no difference in activation and CD3 levels was found between groups. Naive, central memory and regulatory TCRB repertoires appeared to be more alike among patients than among healthy donors. HLA sub-analyses involved small numbers of individuals, so any influence of HLA type on TCRB rearrangement remained unresolved. PCR might favor shorter templates, but patient and control samples were amplified and corrected together, so any skew would affect both groups equally.

V loses 3 bases of germline sequence and J loses 8 bases, and the interval between the two ends is 5 bases. The CDR3 contains 11 residues, cysteine and phenylalanine counted. Only the CDR3 DNA is retained, 33 bases long and in frame from the first base. CDR1 is given as MDHEN and CDR2 as SYDVKM, both from the germline V gene. Each donor gave one peripheral blood draw, about 110 mL on average, collected into heparinised tubes. Naive, central memory, regulatory and stem cell-like memory CD4+ T cells were sorted on a BD FACSAria II using a panel including CD45RO, CCR7, CD25, CD127, CD95 and CD27. All sorted populations exceeded 98% purity. PBMCs were isolated immediately by Lymphoprep density gradient centrifugation and stained directly without culture. Samples were stained and sorted in pairs, with one healthy donor and one patient per experiment, so that batch effects were minimized.

This clonotype originated in a man between 18 and 29 years old with type 1 diabetes. The chain joins TRBV28 to TRBJ1-5; the D gene is unclear. Sequenced material: naive CD4+ T cells from blood. Per the publication, the cell subset or site label means: true naive CD4+ T cells. The CDR3 here reads CASSLLEPQHF. The DNA sequence is as follows: TGTGCCAGCAGTTTGTTGGAGCCCCAGCATTTT.